The source of this T cell receptor beta chain is a study of blood T cell repertoires in COVID-19. Overall study context: Acute-phase and convalescent COVID-19 samples originated in the United States, Italy and Spain.

Losses at the gene ends were 0 bases for V and 9 bases for J; bases not matched to a gene: 7. Germline V CDR1 and CDR2: MGHRA, YSYEKL. The CDR3 has 15 amino acids. Participant age was roughly 18 to 100 years, and participants resided in 24 US areas. Participant reports of clinical history set cohort assignment. Donors in Cohort 3 who had recovered were those with two negative PCRs, healthcare professional clearance, or resolution of their symptoms. Sequencing was performed with immunoSEQ multiplex PCR; in TCRdb, only in-frame clones are kept and a portion is missing. The sample records about 270,000 clones, 80% to 90% being singletons.

The chain is built from TRBV4-1 and TRBJ2-3; TRBD2 agrees at 9 bases. The sequenced sample consisted of PBMCs or T cells enriched from blood (not recorded which). The receptor comes from a woman aged 18-29 years who had recovered from COVID-19. Here the CDR3 reads CASSQDRRGGETQYF. The DNA of the CDR3 is TGCGCCAGCAGCCAAGATCGGCGGGGGGGAGAGACGCAGTATTTT.